This passage covers 31 T cell receptor beta chains from one sample sequenced in a study of CD8+ T cells in alopecia areata. RNA was extracted and reverse transcribed into cDNA as the sequencing template. Assay used: immunoSEQ multiplex PCR; TCRdb lists only in-frame clones, some missing. The repertoire holds fewer than 200,000 clones, with 50% to 60% as singletons. This specimen consisted of CD4+ T cells sorted from blood, obtained at week 0. The origin of the receptors is a human donor with alopecia areata.

The rearrangement uses TRBV6-1 and TRBJ2-6, with D unresolved. The V and J ends lost 10 bases and 0 bases respectively, with 7 bases between them. This CDR3 is 13 amino acids long. Germline loops: CDR1 MNHNS, CDR2 SASEGT. CDR3 residues: CAIQNSGANVLTF. CDR3 nucleotides: TGTGCCATTCAGAACTCTGGGGCCAACGTCCTGACTTTC.

V usage is TRBV18 and J usage is TRBJ1-1; the D gene is possibly TRBD1 (5 bases). CDR1 is KGHSH and CDR2 is LQKENI in the germline V gene. Trimming pared 2 bases from V and 1 base from J, leaving 14 bases between. CDR3 length: 16 amino acids. CDR3 sequence (DNA): TGTGCCAGCTCACCAACCAGGGTAGGTTCGAACACTGAAGCTTTCTTT. It specifies CASSPTRVGSNTEAFF.

This chain joins TRBV30 and TRBJ1-2, with unresolved D. Trimming removed 4 bases from V and 8 bases from J, with 17 bases in between. This CDR3 has 13 residues. Looked up from germline, CDR1 is GTSNPN and CDR2 is SVGIG (reference sequence). DNA of the CDR3: TGTGCCTGGAACCCCGCGGCAGGCCGGGGCTACACCTTC. Translated, it gives CAWNPAAGRGYTF. The whole variable domain, remainder taken from reference TRBV30 and TRBJ1-2, is SQTIHQWPATLVQPVGSPLSLECTVEGTSNPNLYWYRQAAGRGLQLLFYSVGIGQISSEVPQNLSASRPQDRQFILSSKKLLLSDSGFYLCAWNPAAGRGYTFGSGTRLTVV.

V gene TRBV6-5 combines with J gene TRBJ2-7; D possibly corresponds to TRBD2 (5 bases). The germline V and J ends were trimmed by 10 bases and 2 bases, with 18 bases remaining between them. CDR1 is MNHEY and CDR2 is SVGAGI in the germline V gene. The length of the CDR3 is 14 residues. The CDR3 loop reads CATARVDGTYEQYF. The CDR3, as DNA: TGTGCCACCGCTCGGGTGGACGGGACCTACGAGCAGTACTTC.

The J gene is TRBJ1-4, the V gene TRBV7-8; 7 bases map to TRBD1. V trimming: 5 bases; J trimming: 0 bases; junction bases outside the gene matches: 6. The CDR3 covers 16 residues. Germline CDR1 reads SGHVS; CDR2 reads FQNEAQ. The CDR3, as DNA: TGTGCCAGCAGCAAGTATGGACAGGCAACTAATGAAAAACTGTTTTTT. Translation: CASSKYGQATNEKLFF.

The chain uses TRBV25-1 and TRBJ1-2; the D is unclear. Between the trimmed V and J ends, which lost 5 bases and 2 bases, there was a span of 12 bases. The V gene's germline CDR1 is MGHDK and CDR2 SYGVNS. CDR3 length equals 14 residues. The CDR3, as DNA: TGTGCCAGCAGTTCTCAATCCACAAACTATGGCTACACCTTC. Encoded protein: CASSSQSTNYGYTF.

The chain joins TRBV4-1 to TRBJ2-5; D possibly corresponds to TRBD2 (6 bases). Trimming shortened V by 1 base and J by 2 bases, and 11 bases separated the two germline ends. Germline V gene data show CDR1 as MGHRA and CDR2 as YSYEKL. The CDR3 length is 15 residues. CDR3 region: CASSQGPGGQETQYF. The DNA of the CDR3 is TGCGCCAGCAGCCAAGGCCCAGGAGGGCAAGAGACCCAGTACTTC.

The rearrangement links TRBV5-1 to TRBJ1-5; D is possibly TRBD1 (6 bases). This CDR3 is built from 14 residues. Trimming shortened V by 0 bases and J by 6 bases, and 10 bases separated the two germline ends. Per germline, CDR1 SGHRS and CDR2 YFSETQ. The CDR3 sequence is CASSLEGGPQPQHF. CDR3 nucleotide sequence: TGCGCCAGCAGCTTGGAGGGGGGCCCTCAGCCCCAGCATTTT.

This clone was observed a single time. DNA for the CDR3: TGTGCCAGCAGCTTATCGTGGGGCAGGGAGGCCCATAACTATGGCTACACCTTC. It yields the protein CASSLSWGREAHNYGYTF. This sequence joins TRBV7-8 and TRBJ1-2; D is possibly TRBD1 (5 bases). Deletions cut 2 bases from V and 1 base from J, with 20 bases between. The CDR3 is made up of 18 amino acids. Germline V gene data show CDR1 as SGHVS and CDR2 as FQNEAQ. Supplemented by reference TRBV7-8 and TRBJ1-2, the full variable domain reads GAGVSQSPRYKVAKRGQDVALRCDPISGHVSLFWYQQALGQGPEFLTYFQNEAQLDKSGLPSDRFFAERPEGSVSTLKIQRTQQEDSAVYLCASSLSWGREAHNYGYTFGSGTRLTVV.

The chain uses TRBV6-5 and TRBJ2-5; D might be TRBD1 (6 bases). The CDR3 extends over 13 amino acids. V was cut by 5 bases and J by 5 bases, with 12 bases left in between. Germline-derived CDR1 and CDR2 are MNHEY and SVGAGI. The CDR3 DNA reads TGTGCCAGCAGTCGGACAGTTTCTGAGACCCAGTACTTC. Residues: CASSRTVSETQYF.

The chain recombines TRBV6-5 with TRBJ2-1, with D unclear. Per germline, CDR1 MNHEY and CDR2 SVGAGI. The ends were cut back, 6 bases at V and 5 bases at J, with 11 bases in the middle. The CDR3 sequence is 13 residues long. CDR3 nucleotides: TGTGCCAGCAGGGTACTCGCCGACAATGAGCAGTTCTTC. Its translation is CASRVLADNEQFF.

CDR3 region: CSTQTGNEQFF. In DNA, the CDR3 is TGCAGCACACAGACGGGCAATGAGCAGTTCTTC. V and J are TRBV29-1 and TRBJ2-1; D is ambiguous. V was pared by 8 bases and J by 6 bases, with 11 bases between. There are 11 residues in the CDR3. The germline gives CDR1 SQVTM, CDR2 ANQGSEA.

This clone was counted a few times. The V call is TRBV7-9, the J call TRBJ1-5, with D perhaps matching TRBD1 (5 bases). This CDR3 region has 14 residues. Trimming left V 4 bases short and J 7 bases short, with 14 bases between. In germline, CDR1 is SEHNR, CDR2 FQNEAQ (reference sequence). CDR3 residues: CASSWAGSGQPQHF. The CDR3 coding sequence is TGTGCCAGCAGCTGGGCAGGGTCGGGGCAGCCCCAGCATTTT.

The chain has TRBV5-6 and TRBJ1-2; D gene ambiguous. Germline values: CDR1 SGHDT, CDR2 YYEEEE. The V end lost 2 bases, the J end lost 4 bases, and 15 bases lay between the germline ends. The CDR3 runs 15 residues. The CDR3 region is CASSFSFDLGYGYTF. The CDR3 DNA reads TGTGCCAGCAGCTTCTCTTTCGACCTGGGCTATGGCTACACCTTC.

This rearrangement joins TRBV9 to TRBJ1-2, with D unresolved. V was clipped by 3 bases and J by 7 bases, with 10 bases between them. The CDR3 sequence is 12 residues long. The germline gives CDR1 SGDLS, CDR2 YYNGEE. This chain's CDR3 is CASSELFRGYTF. The CDR3, as DNA: TGTGCCAGCAGCGAACTTTTCCGTGGCTACACCTTC.

This chain joins TRBV6-5 and TRBJ2-3, with a possible D match to TRBD2 (5 bases). Trimming stripped 6 bases from V and 5 bases from J, with 9 bases between. CDR1 MNHEY and CDR2 SVGAGI come from the germline V gene. CDR3 length: 12 residues. This chain's CDR3 is CASRPAGDTQYF. CDR3 in DNA: TGTGCCAGCAGGCCGGCGGGAGATACGCAGTATTTT.

This chain joins TRBV29-1 and TRBJ1-2; D gene unclear. Germline V gene lookup returns CDR1 SQVTM and CDR2 ANQGSEA. Trimming left V 3 bases short and J 5 bases short, with 13 bases between. This CDR3 contains 13 residues. The CDR3 spells CSVERYVGYGYTF. CDR3 DNA sequence: TGCAGCGTTGAGCGGTATGTGGGATATGGCTACACCTTC.

This clone showed up just once. The chain uses TRBV4-2 and TRBJ1-6, with unresolved D. Germline V CDR1 and CDR2: LGHNA, YNFKEQ. The V end was cut by 2 bases, the J end by 13 bases, with 9 bases between. The CDR3 contains 12 residues. The CDR3 here is CASSQRVPPLHF. The CDR3 nucleotides are TGTGCCAGCAGCCAAAGGGTCCCGCCCCTCCACTTT.

About this clone: Other nucleotide sequences from this sample produce the same CDR3. This rearrangement joins TRBV29-1 to TRBJ2-3; D perhaps matches TRBD2 (5 bases). The CDR3 runs 12 residues. From germline, CDR1 is SQVTM and CDR2 ANQGSEA. Trimming shortened V by 6 bases and J by 6 bases, and 13 bases separated the two germline ends. The CDR3 DNA reads TGCAGCGTCGAACGGGGTTCGGATACGCAGTATTTT. Translated: CSVERGSDTQYF.

This rearrangement joins TRBV4-1 to TRBJ2-3, with TRBD2 identical over 7 bases. Germline loops: CDR1 MGHRA, CDR2 YSYEKL. This CDR3 is 18 amino acids long. The junction had 10 bases not matched to a gene; V was cut back by 0 bases and J by 1 base. The CDR3 nucleotides are TGCGCCAGCAGCCAAGATCGGTGGGCGGGGGTCGGCACAGATACGCAGTATTTT. It codes for CASSQDRWAGVGTDTQYF.

V usage is TRBV13 and J usage is TRBJ1-5, with 9 nucleotides matching TRBD1. There are 16 residues in the CDR3. Losses at the gene ends were 5 bases for V and 6 bases for J; bases not matched to a gene: 11. Per germline, CDR1 PRHDT and CDR2 FYEKMQ (reference sequence). The CDR3 nucleotides read TGTGCCAGCAGCCAGGGGGGACAGGGTCTCGGTCAGCCCCAGCATTTT. It translates to CASSQGGQGLGQPQHF.

The J gene is TRBJ2-1, the V gene TRBV2; 9 nucleotides agree with TRBD1. CDR3 length equals 11 residues. Trimming removed 3 bases from V and 15 bases from J; junction bases left unmatched: 3. CDR1 and CDR2 from the germline V gene are SNHLY and FYNNEI. The chain's CDR3 is CASSETTGGFF. DNA of the CDR3: TGTGCCAGCAGTGAGACGACAGGGGGGTTCTTC.

The chain couples TRBV5-1 to TRBJ2-7; D unclear. V dropped 4 bases and J dropped 0 bases, with 11 bases sitting between them. CDR3 length: 14 residues. From germline, CDR1 is SGHRS and CDR2 YFSETQ. The CDR3 nucleotides are TGCGCCAGCAGCCAGACCTCACCCTCCTACGAGCAGTACTTC. Its translation is CASSQTSPSYEQYF.

The rearrangement links TRBV27 to TRBJ2-7; tentatively, D is TRBD1 (5 bases). Trimming stripped 5 bases from V and 3 bases from J, with 14 bases between. Germline assignment: CDR1 MNHEY and CDR2 SMNVEV (reference sequence). The CDR3 runs 14 residues. The CDR3 reads CASSVDSARYEQYF. The CDR3 DNA follows: TGTGCCAGCAGTGTTGACAGCGCCCGCTACGAGCAGTACTTC.

This clone was observed a handful of times. V is TRBV5-1 and J is TRBJ2-7; 7 nucleotides match TRBD1. The germline CDR1 and CDR2 sequences are SGHRS and YFSETQ. Trimming cost V 1 base and J 3 bases; bases outside gene matches: 7. The CDR3 has 15 residues. The DNA of the CDR3 is TGCGCCAGCAGCTTGTCAGGGACAGCCTTCTACGAGCAGTACTTC. Translating it yields CASSLSGTAFYEQYF. The variable domain in full, with the rest retrieved from reference TRBV5-1 and TRBJ2-7, is KAGVTQTPRYLIKTRGQQVTLSCSPISGHRSVSWYQQTPGQGLQFLFEYFSETQRNKGNFPGRFSGRQFSNSRSEMNVSTLELGDSALYLCASSLSGTAFYEQYFGPGTRLTVT.

This clone appeared a few times. The V gene is TRBV2, the J gene TRBJ1-2, with D unclear. The germline gives CDR1 SNHLY, CDR2 FYNNEI. V was clipped by 7 bases and J by 2 bases, with 11 bases between them. CDR3 length: 13 amino acids. The CDR3 reads CASKGPDNYGYTF. The CDR3 DNA reads as TGTGCCAGCAAGGGTCCGGACAACTATGGCTACACCTTC.

The rearrangement joins TRBV25-1 to TRBJ1-1; D call uncertain. The CDR3 spans 14 residues. Looked up from germline, CDR1 is MGHDK and CDR2 is SYGVNS. V lost 1 base and J 1 base, leaving 7 bases between the germline ends. In DNA, the CDR3 is TGTGCCAGCAGTGAATCAGGCCGGAACACTGAAGCTTTCTTT. It is translated as CASSESGRNTEAFF.

V and J are TRBV12-5 and TRBJ1-6; D gene uncertain. The CDR3 has 15 residues. Trimming took 5 bases from V and 10 from J, leaving 18 bases between them. CDR1 is LGHNT and CDR2 is FRNRAP in the germline V gene. The CDR3 nucleotides are TGTGCTAGTGGTGGCCGGCGCCTACCTACCTCACCCCTCCACTTT. Translation gives CASGGRRLPTSPLHF.

This chain joins TRBV29-1 and TRBJ2-3; TRBD2 aligns across 15 bases. Per the germline V gene, CDR1 is SQVTM and CDR2 is ANQGSEA. Trimming took 5 bases from V and 1 from J; bases not matched to a gene: 10. The CDR3 spans 18 residues. The CDR3 is CSVRGLAGGLHGTDTQYF. For the CDR3, the DNA is TGCAGCGTTCGCGGACTAGCGGGGGGGCTGCATGGCACAGATACGCAGTATTTT.

This clone showed up many times. This same CDR3 is encoded by further DNA sequences in the sample. The chain uses TRBV5-1 and TRBJ2-7, with D unclear. Germline V gene lookup returns CDR1 SGHRS and CDR2 YFSETQ. V lost 0 bases to trimming and J lost 3 bases, with 4 bases between them. CDR3 size: 12 residues. CDR3 DNA sequence: TGCGCCAGCAGCTTGGAGGGCTACGAGCAGTACTTC. Its translation: CASSLEGYEQYF. The whole variable domain, filled in from reference TRBV5-1 and TRBJ2-7, reads KAGVTQTPRYLIKTRGQQVTLSCSPISGHRSVSWYQQTPGQGLQFLFEYFSETQRNKGNFPGRFSGRQFSNSRSEMNVSTLELGDSALYLCASSLEGYEQYFGPGTRLTVT.

The chain links TRBV11-2 to TRBJ1-5; possibly TRBD1 for D (6 bases). This CDR3 comprises 15 residues. The V and J ends lost 5 bases and 6 bases respectively, with 17 bases between them. Germline V gives CDR1 SGHAT, CDR2 FQNNGV. CDR3 region: CASSQSWDNAQPQHF. CDR3 DNA: TGTGCCAGCAGCCAGAGCTGGGACAACGCTCAGCCCCAGCATTTT. The variable domain in full, completed from reference TRBV11-2 and TRBJ1-5, reads EAGVAQSPRYKIIEKRQSVAFWCNPISGHATLYWYQQILGQGPKLLIQFQNNGVVDDSQLPKDRFSAERLKGVDSTLKIQPAKLEDSAVYLCASSQSWDNAQPQHFGDGTRLSIL.